The 29 T cell receptor beta chains below were found in one sample sequenced in a study of CD8+CD57+ T cells in acquired aplastic anemia. TCR beta VDJ combinations and CDR3 sequences were profiled from genomic DNA. From the reads, TCRdb called clonotypes with MiXCR, one entry per CDR3 protein. The data hold under 75,000 distinct CDR3 sequences, with roughly half observed a single time. Sequencing used sorted CD4+, CD8+, or CD8+CD57+ T cells (not recorded which) from PBMCs. These receptors all come from a human donor in good health, serving as a control.

V gene TRBV10-3 combines with J gene TRBJ1-5; D is uncertain. The CDR3 covers 14 residues. Trimming took 4 bases from V and 3 from J, leaving 10 bases between them. Germline lookup yields CDR1 ENHRY and CDR2 SYGVKD. CDR3 loop: CAISVELVNQPQHF. CDR3 in DNA: TGTGCCATCAGTGTAGAATTAGTCAATCAGCCCCAGCATTTT.

This clonotype was found once. The chain carries TRBV24-1 and TRBJ2-2; D ambiguous. CDR3 size: 16 residues. CDR1 is KGHDR and CDR2 is SFDVKD in the germline V gene. The V end lost 4 bases, the J end lost 1 base, and 12 bases lay between the germline ends. As DNA, the CDR3 is TGTGCCACCAGTGAAGGCTACCAGGAGAACACCGGGGAGCTGTTTTTT. Translating it yields CATSEGYQENTGELFF.

This clonotype was counted many times. The chain recombines TRBV10-2 with TRBJ1-1; unclear D gene. Germline V lookup: CDR1 WSHSY, CDR2 SAAADI. V lost 2 bases and J lost 10, with 11 bases in between. This CDR3 spans 12 amino acids. CDR3 loop: CASSEPWVVAFF. CDR3 DNA sequence: TGCGCCAGCAGTGAGCCGTGGGTGGTAGCTTTCTTT.

The rearrangement uses TRBV7-8 and TRBJ1-2; no reliable D call. V shed 5 bases and J shed 10 bases, with 14 bases lying between them. Germline V gene lookup returns CDR1 SGHVS and CDR2 FQNEAQ. CDR3 length: 12 amino acids. The CDR3 sequence is CASSPSFPLYTF. DNA for the CDR3: TGTGCCAGCAGCCCATCCTTCCCGCTCTACACCTTC. The entire variable domain, with the rest obtained from reference TRBV7-8 and TRBJ1-2, is as follows: GAGVSQSPRYKVAKRGQDVALRCDPISGHVSLFWYQQALGQGPEFLTYFQNEAQLDKSGLPSDRFFAERPEGSVSTLKIQRTQQEDSAVYLCASSPSFPLYTFGSGTRLTVV.

This sequence joins TRBV20-1 and TRBJ2-1; 9 bases are a match to TRBD2. The CDR3 spans 16 residues. J lost 7 bases, V lost 0 bases, and 10 bases had no gene match. Looked up from germline, CDR1 is DFQATT and CDR2 is SNEGSKA (reference sequence). DNA for the CDR3: TGCAGTGCTAGAGAACGCCGGGCGGGAGGGCTAAATGAGCAGTTCTTC. It encodes CSARERRAGGLNEQFF.

This clonotype was picked up a small number of times. A much larger clonotype is one base distant, so this may be a read error. The V call is TRBV12-3 or TRBV12-4, the J call TRBJ2-3; 7 positions agree with TRBD1. The CDR3 runs 17 residues. The CDR3 DNA sequence: TGTGCCAGCAGGCGAGGGTTAACAGGGGACCTAACAGATGCGCAGTATTTT. Protein product: CASRRGLTGDLTDAQYF.

This clonotype was seen repeatedly, ten times or more. This CDR3 reads CASSLQDRSYEQYF. The DNA of the CDR3 is TGTGCCAGCAGCTTACAGGACCGATCCTACGAGCAGTACTTC. This sequence joins TRBV7-9 and TRBJ2-7; D is unclear. Per germline, CDR1 SEHNR and CDR2 FQNEAQ (reference sequence). CDR3 length equals 14 residues. With 2 bases removed from V and 1 base from J, the gap between germline ends came to 9 bases.

The chain is built from TRBV15 and TRBJ2-1, with D possibly being TRBD1 or TRBD2 (5 bases each). The CDR3 runs to 18 residues. Trimming took 4 bases from V and 6 from J, leaving 25 bases between them. Germline CDR1 reads LNHNV; CDR2 reads YYDKDF (reference sequence). Written as DNA, the CDR3 is TGTGCCACCAGCATTGATGGACGGGGCATCAGAATCGGCAATGAGCAGTTCTTC. Translation: CATSIDGRGIRIGNEQFF.

This clonotype showed up many times. CDR3: CSARPLGFDYEQYF. As DNA, the CDR3 is TGCAGTGCTAGACCCCTTGGCTTCGACTACGAGCAGTACTTC. This chain uses TRBV20-1 with TRBJ2-7; no reliable D call. CDR3 length equals 14 residues. V dropped 2 bases and J dropped 3 bases, with 14 bases sitting between them. Germline loops: CDR1 DFQATT, CDR2 SNEGSKA (reference sequence).

With regard to this clonotype: One end of the junction fails to match germline, which may point to a read error. This sequence joins TRBV10-1 and TRBJ2-2; D might be TRBD2 (5 bases). The germline V gene has CDR1 WNHNN and CDR2 SYGVQD (reference sequence). The CDR3 contains 12 residues. The CDR3 spells CASSERAGELFF. The CDR3 DNA reads as TGCGCCAGCAGTGAGCGGGCCGGGGAGCTGTTCTTT.

The chain has TRBV7-9 and TRBJ1-1; D unclear. Germline CDR1 and CDR2: SEHNR and FQNEAQ (reference sequence). The V and J ends lost 0 bases and 4 bases respectively, with 6 bases between them. The CDR3 consists of 13 residues. CDR3 sequence (DNA): TGTGCCAGCAGCTTAGCGGGTCCCACTGAAGCTTTCTTT. The encoded protein is CASSLAGPTEAFF.

The chain recombines TRBV29-1 with TRBJ1-1; D perhaps matches TRBD1 (6 bases). The CDR3 extends over 11 amino acids. Looked up from germline, CDR1 is SQVTM and CDR2 is ANQGSEA. The V gene lost 4 bases and the J gene lost 5 bases, with 8 bases spanning the gap. CDR3 protein: CSVGTETEAFF. The CDR3 nucleotides are TGCAGCGTTGGGACAGAGACTGAAGCTTTCTTT. Combining the CDR3 with reference TRBV29-1 and TRBJ1-1 gives the whole variable domain SAVISQKPSRDICQRGTSLTIQCQVDSQVTMMFWYRQQPGQSLTLIATANQGSEATYESGFVIDKFPISRPNLTFSTLTVSNMSPEDSSIYLCSVGTETEAFFGQGTRLTVV.

The chain recombines TRBV19 with TRBJ1-5; D might be TRBD1 (5 bases). This CDR3 comprises 16 residues. Germline lookup yields CDR1 LNHDA and CDR2 SQIVND (reference sequence). The V end lost 6 bases, the J end lost 2 bases, and 17 bases lay between the germline ends. The CDR3 coding sequence is TGTGCCAGTAGCGCTGCCCCAGGGTCCGGCAATCAGCCCCAGCATTTT. As protein: CASSAAPGSGNQPQHF.

As for this clonotype: Germline is not matched at one junction end, which may reflect a read error. This chain links TRBV20-1 with TRBJ2-3; D possibly corresponds to TRBD2 (6 bases). The CDR3 has 15 amino acids. Per the germline V gene, CDR1 is DFQATT and CDR2 is SNEGSKA (reference sequence). CDR3 DNA: TGCCGTGCTAGCAACCCGGCTAGCGGCACAGATACGCAGTATTTT. As protein: CRASNPASGTDTQYF.

In its sample, this clonotype was seen a few times. The chain links TRBV28 to TRBJ2-3; TRBD2 matches 11 bases. With 5 bases clipped from V and 0 bases from J, the junction kept 13 bases outside the gene matches. Germline V gene lookup returns CDR1 MDHEN and CDR2 SYDVKM. This CDR3 is 19 amino acids long. CDR3 protein: CASSTPGLAAKTSTDTQYF. The DNA for the CDR3 is TGTGCCAGCAGTACACCGGGACTAGCGGCAAAAACTAGCACAGATACGCAGTATTTT.

This clonotype was recorded only once. The CDR3 region has the DNA TGTGCCACCAGCCGTGCGCCGGGCAGAGACTATGGCTACACCTTC. Protein product: CATSRAPGRDYGYTF. The V and J genes are TRBV15 and TRBJ1-2; unclear D gene. Germline loops: CDR1 LNHNV, CDR2 YYDKDF (reference sequence). V lost 5 bases and J lost 3, with 16 bases in between. The CDR3 is 15 residues long.

The rearrangement joins TRBV19 to TRBJ1-1, with D hard to call. The CDR3 is 13 residues long. Trimming cost V 6 bases and J 0 bases, with 8 bases left between them. Looked up from germline, CDR1 is LNHDA and CDR2 is SQIVND (reference sequence). This chain's CDR3 is CASSSTMNTEAFF. CDR3 coding DNA: TGTGCCAGTAGCAGCACTATGAACACTGAAGCTTTCTTT.

This clonotype was recorded only once. The chain links TRBV25-1 to TRBJ2-7; D gene unclear. The CDR3 contains 13 residues. Germline assignment: CDR1 MGHDK and CDR2 SYGVNS. V lost 2 bases to trimming and J lost 5 bases, with 10 bases between them. The CDR3 reads CASSETDVNEQYF. The DNA for the CDR3 is TGTGCCAGCAGTGAAACAGACGTCAACGAGCAGTACTTC.

There are many counts of this clonotype. The genes are TRBV5-1 and TRBJ2-7, with TRBD1 as a possible D gene (5 bases). The CDR3 extends over 14 amino acids. The germline V gene has CDR1 SGHRS and CDR2 YFSETQ. Trimming cost V 3 bases and J 6 bases, with 16 bases left between them. The CDR3: CASSYTPDQGEQYF. Written as DNA, the CDR3 is TGCGCCAGCAGCTATACTCCAGACCAGGGCGAGCAGTACTTC.

This clonotype was seen repeatedly, ten times or more. V is TRBV12-3 or TRBV12-4 and J is TRBJ1-1; 7 bases map to TRBD1. V gave up 3 bases and J gave up 6 bases; unmatched junction bases: 10. This CDR3 comprises 15 residues. Here the CDR3 reads CASSLRGQMVAEAFF. The CDR3 DNA sequence: TGTGCCAGCAGTTTGAGGGGACAGATGGTAGCTGAAGCTTTCTTT.

There are many counts of this clonotype. The chain has TRBV4-1 and TRBJ1-5, with TRBD1 as a possible D gene (5 bases). Germline CDR1 is MGHRA and CDR2 is YSYEKL. There are 15 residues in the CDR3. Trimming removed 2 bases at V and 3 bases at J, with 11 bases between. The CDR3 is CASSQWAGDNQPQHF. The CDR3 nucleotides read TGCGCCAGCAGCCAATGGGCGGGGGACAATCAGCCCCAGCATTTT.

This clonotype appeared many times. The rearrangement uses TRBV7-9 and TRBJ2-7; D perhaps matches TRBD1 (6 bases). Trimming left V 6 bases short and J 1 base short, with 16 bases between. From germline, CDR1 is SEHNR and CDR2 FQNEAQ (reference sequence). The CDR3 is made up of 15 amino acids. CDR3 sequence (DNA): TGTGCCAGCAGTTCTACAACAGGGCCTTCCTACGAGCAGTACTTC. Its translation is CASSSTTGPSYEQYF.

This clonotype turned up a few times. A much bigger clone sits one base away, suggesting this may be a read error. This sequence joins TRBV2 and TRBJ2-7, with D possibly called TRBD1 or TRBD2 (5 bases each). The CDR3 consists of 15 residues. V lost 5 bases, J lost 2 bases, and 16 bases lay in between. Germline values: CDR1 SNHLY, CDR2 FYNNEI. DNA of the CDR3: TGTGCCAGCAGTTCGGGGCCTGGTAGGACCTACGAGCAGTACTTC. Residues: CASSSGPGRTYEQYF. The full variable domain, rest sourced from reference TRBV2 and TRBJ2-7, is EPEVTQTPSHQVTQMGQEVILRCVPISNHLYFYWYRQILGQKVEFLVSFYNNEISEKSEIFDDQFSVERPDGSNFTLKIRSTKLEDSAMYFCASSSGPGRTYEQYFGPGTRLTVT.

J is TRBJ2-7 and V is TRBV11-3; D possibly uses TRBD1 or TRBD2 (5 bases each). Deletions cut 5 bases from V and 3 bases from J, with 14 bases between. The CDR3 covers 14 residues. The V gene's germline CDR1 is SGHNT and CDR2 YENEEA. As DNA, the CDR3 is TGTGCCAGCAGCGCAAAGGGACCGTACTACGAGCAGTACTTC. Translated: CASSAKGPYYEQYF.

Only a few counts were recorded for this clonotype. The chain links TRBV15 to TRBJ1-4; 8 nucleotides align to TRBD1. V lost 3 bases and J lost 0; bases outside the gene matches: 3. Germline V gene lookup returns CDR1 LNHNV and CDR2 YYDKDF (reference sequence). The CDR3 is 16 residues long. The CDR3 is CATSSNRGATNEKLFF. The CDR3 DNA reads TGTGCCACCAGCAGCAACAGGGGGGCAACTAATGAAAAACTGTTTTTT.

This rearrangement joins TRBV2 to TRBJ1-2, with D uncertain. This CDR3 spans 12 amino acids. Trimming pared 6 bases from V and 3 bases from J, leaving 8 bases between. Germline loops: CDR1 SNHLY, CDR2 FYNNEI. The CDR3 reads CASRTSHYGYTF. CDR3 sequence (DNA): TGTGCCAGCAGGACATCCCACTATGGCTACACCTTC.

This chain links TRBV10-3 with TRBJ1-1; TRBD1 agrees at 10 bases. The V segment lost 7 bases and the J segment 9 bases; nucleotides outside the gene matches: 8. Germline-derived CDR1 and CDR2 are ENHRY and SYGVKD. The CDR3 loop spans 13 amino acids. CDR3 sequence (DNA): TGTGCCATCACCGAGGGACAGGGGCACCAAGCTTTCTTT. Translation gives CAITEGQGHQAFF.

V and J are TRBV29-1 and TRBJ2-1; TRBD2 matches 14 bases. Germline V gene sequence: CDR1 SQVTM, CDR2 ANQGSEA. Unmatched junction bases numbered 3, after V lost 1 base and J lost 13 bases. This CDR3 region has 13 residues. Written as DNA, the CDR3 is TGCAGCGTTGAAGGACTAGCGGGGGGGGGTCAGTTCTTC. Amino acids: CSVEGLAGGGQFF.

The rearrangement joins TRBV4-1 to TRBJ1-6, with D perhaps TRBD1 (6 bases). The V end lost 9 bases, the J end lost 7 bases, and 19 bases lay between the germline ends. Looked up from germline, CDR1 is MGHRA and CDR2 is YSYEKL. This CDR3 comprises 15 residues. In nucleotides, the CDR3 is TGCGCCAGTTCATCGGCAGGGGCCCTGAATTCACCCCTCCACTTT. It encodes CASSSAGALNSPLHF.